This T cell receptor beta chain was sequenced for a study of OX40 agonist ivuxolimab in advanced cancers. Produced via immunoSEQ multiplex PCR; TCRdb's table is partial and in-frame only. The repertoire holds roughly 66,000 clones, with about 85% as singletons. Germline V lookup: CDR1 MNHNS, CDR2 SASEGT. The V gene end was trimmed by 8 bases and the J gene end by 6 bases; junction bases not matched to a gene: 8. The CDR3 spans 14 residues. This clone showed up just a few times. Its antigen is not known. Study-level results: Undetermined was the antigen specificity of the expanded peripheral T cells.

The rearrangement links TRBV6-1 to TRBJ2-1, with TRBD1 matching 9 bases. The sequence came from an adult with an advanced solid tumor such as melanoma, head and neck, liver or kidney cancer. The specimen comprised CD4+ or CD8+ T cells sorted from blood, sampled in a trial of the OX40 agonist ivuxolimab. The CDR3 DNA is TGTGCCAGCCCCCCGAACAGGGGGCCCAATGAGCAGTTCTTC. It codes for CASPPNRGPNEQFF.